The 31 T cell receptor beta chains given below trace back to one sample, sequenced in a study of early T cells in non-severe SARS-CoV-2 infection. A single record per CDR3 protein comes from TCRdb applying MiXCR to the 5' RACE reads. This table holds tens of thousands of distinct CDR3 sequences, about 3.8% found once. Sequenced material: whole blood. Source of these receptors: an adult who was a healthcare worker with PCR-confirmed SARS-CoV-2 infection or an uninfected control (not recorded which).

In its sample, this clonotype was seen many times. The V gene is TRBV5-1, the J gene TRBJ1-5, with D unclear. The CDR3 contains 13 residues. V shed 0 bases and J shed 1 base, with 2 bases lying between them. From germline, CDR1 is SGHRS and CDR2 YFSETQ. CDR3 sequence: CASSLDSNQPQHF. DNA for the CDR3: TGCGCCAGCAGCTTGGACAGCAATCAGCCCCAGCATTTT.

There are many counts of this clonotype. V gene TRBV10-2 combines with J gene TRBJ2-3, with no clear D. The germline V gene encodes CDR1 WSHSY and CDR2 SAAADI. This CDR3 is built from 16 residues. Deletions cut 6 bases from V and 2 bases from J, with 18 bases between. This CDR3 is CASRKRQMPYTDTQYF. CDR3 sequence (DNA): TGCGCCAGCAGGAAGAGGCAGATGCCTTACACAGATACGCAGTATTTT.

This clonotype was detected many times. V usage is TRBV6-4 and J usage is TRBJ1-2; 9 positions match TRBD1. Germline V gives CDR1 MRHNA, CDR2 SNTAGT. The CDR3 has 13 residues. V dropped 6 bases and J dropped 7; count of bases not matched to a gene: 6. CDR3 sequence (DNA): TGTGCCAGCAGCGTGGACAGGGGATTTGGCTACACCTTC. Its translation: CASSVDRGFGYTF.

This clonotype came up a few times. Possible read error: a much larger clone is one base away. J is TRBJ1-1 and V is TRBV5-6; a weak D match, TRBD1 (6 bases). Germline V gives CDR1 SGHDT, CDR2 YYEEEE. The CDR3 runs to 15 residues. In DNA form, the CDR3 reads TGTGCCAGCGGCTTCCCTACGGGGGGCCGAACTGAAGCTTTCTTT. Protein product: CASGFPTGGRTEAFF.

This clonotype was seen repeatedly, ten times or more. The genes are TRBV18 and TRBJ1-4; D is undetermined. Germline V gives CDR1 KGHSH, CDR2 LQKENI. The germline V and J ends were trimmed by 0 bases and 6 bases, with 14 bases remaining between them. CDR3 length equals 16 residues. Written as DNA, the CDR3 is TGTGCCAGCTCACCACCGAGCGGCAGGCTGGATGAAAAACTGTTTTTT. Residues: CASSPPSGRLDEKLFF.

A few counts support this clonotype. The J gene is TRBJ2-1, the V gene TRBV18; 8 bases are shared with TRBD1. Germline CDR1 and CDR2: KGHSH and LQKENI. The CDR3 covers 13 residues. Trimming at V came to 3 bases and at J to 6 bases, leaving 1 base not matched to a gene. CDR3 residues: CASSPGQGNEQFF. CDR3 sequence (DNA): TGTGCCAGCTCACCTGGACAGGGCAATGAGCAGTTCTTC.

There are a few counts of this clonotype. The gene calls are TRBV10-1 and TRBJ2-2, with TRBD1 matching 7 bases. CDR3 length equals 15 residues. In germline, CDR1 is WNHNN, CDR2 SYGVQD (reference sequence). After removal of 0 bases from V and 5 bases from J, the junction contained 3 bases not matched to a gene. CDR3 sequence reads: CASSESRDRTGELFF. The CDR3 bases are TGCGCCAGCAGTGAGTCGAGGGACAGAACCGGGGAGCTGTTTTTT.

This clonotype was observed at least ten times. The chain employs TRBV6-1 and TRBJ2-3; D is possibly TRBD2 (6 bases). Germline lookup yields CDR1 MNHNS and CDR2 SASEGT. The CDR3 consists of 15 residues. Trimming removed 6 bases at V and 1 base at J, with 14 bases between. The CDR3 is CASSLPEGGTDTQYF. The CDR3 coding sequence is TGTGCCAGCAGCCTGCCGGAGGGTGGCACAGATACGCAGTATTTT.

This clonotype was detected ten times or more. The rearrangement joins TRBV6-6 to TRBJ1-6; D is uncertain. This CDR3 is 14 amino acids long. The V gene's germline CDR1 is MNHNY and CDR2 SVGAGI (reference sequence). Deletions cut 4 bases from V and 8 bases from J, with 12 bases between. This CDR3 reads CASSFSPYDSPLHF. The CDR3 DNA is TGTGCCAGCAGTTTTTCCCCCTACGATTCACCCCTCCACTTT.

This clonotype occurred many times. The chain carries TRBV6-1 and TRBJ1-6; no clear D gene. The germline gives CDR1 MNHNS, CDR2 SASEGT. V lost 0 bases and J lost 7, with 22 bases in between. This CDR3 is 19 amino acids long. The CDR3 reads CASSEAKKVRWGTNSPLHF. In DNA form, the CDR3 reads TGTGCCAGCAGTGAAGCAAAAAAGGTCCGATGGGGAACGAATTCACCCCTCCACTTT.

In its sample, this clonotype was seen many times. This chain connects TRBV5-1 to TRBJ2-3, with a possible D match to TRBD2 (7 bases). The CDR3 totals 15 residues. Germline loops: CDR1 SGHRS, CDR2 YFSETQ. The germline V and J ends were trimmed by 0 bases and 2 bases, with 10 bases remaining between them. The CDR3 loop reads CASSLGRGPTDTQYF. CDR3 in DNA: TGCGCCAGCAGCTTGGGGCGGGGGCCCACAGATACGCAGTATTTT.

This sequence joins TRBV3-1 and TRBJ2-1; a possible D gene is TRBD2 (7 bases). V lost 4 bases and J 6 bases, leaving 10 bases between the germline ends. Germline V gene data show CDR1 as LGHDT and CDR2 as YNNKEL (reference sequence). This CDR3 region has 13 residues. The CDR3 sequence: CASSLRGGNEQFF. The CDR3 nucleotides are TGTGCCAGCAGCCTAAGGGGGGGCAATGAGCAGTTCTTC.

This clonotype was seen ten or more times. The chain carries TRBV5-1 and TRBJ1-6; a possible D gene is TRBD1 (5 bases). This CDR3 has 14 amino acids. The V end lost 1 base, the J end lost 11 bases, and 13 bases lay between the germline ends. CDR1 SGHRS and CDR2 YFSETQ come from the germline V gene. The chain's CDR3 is CASSLNRRGAPLHF. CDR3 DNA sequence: TGCGCCAGCAGCTTGAACCGAAGGGGAGCACCCCTCCACTTT.

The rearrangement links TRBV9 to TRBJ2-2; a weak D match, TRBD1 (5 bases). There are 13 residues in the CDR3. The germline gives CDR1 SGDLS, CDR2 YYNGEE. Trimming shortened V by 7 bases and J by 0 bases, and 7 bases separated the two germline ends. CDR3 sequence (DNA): TGTGCCAGCGAGACAGCGAACACCGGGGAGCTGTTTTTT. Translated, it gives CASETANTGELFF.

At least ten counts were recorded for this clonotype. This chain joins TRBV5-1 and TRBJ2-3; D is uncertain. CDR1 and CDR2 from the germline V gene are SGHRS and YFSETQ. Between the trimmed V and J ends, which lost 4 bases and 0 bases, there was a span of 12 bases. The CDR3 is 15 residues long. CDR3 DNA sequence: TGCGCCAGCAGCGACGACGGCTCTAGCACAGATACGCAGTATTTT. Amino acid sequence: CASSDDGSSTDTQYF.

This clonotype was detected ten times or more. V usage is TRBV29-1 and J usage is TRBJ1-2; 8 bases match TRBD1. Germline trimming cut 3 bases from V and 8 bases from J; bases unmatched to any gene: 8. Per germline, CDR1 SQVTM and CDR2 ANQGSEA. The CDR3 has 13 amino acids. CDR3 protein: CSVEAGQGMGYTF. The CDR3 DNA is TGCAGCGTTGAGGCTGGACAGGGAATGGGCTACACCTTC.

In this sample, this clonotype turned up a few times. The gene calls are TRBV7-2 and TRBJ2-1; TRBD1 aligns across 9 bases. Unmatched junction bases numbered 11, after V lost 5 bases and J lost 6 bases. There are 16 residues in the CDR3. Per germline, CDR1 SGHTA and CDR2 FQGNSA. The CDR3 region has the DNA TGTGCCAGCAGCGGCAGCCGGGACAGGGTGAGCAATGAGCAGTTCTTC. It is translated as CASSGSRDRVSNEQFF.

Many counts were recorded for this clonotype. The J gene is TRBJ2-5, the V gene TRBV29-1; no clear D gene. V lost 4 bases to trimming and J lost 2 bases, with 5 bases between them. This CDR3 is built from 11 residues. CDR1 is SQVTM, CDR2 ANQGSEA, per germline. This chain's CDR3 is CSVVGQETQYF. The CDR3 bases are TGCAGCGTTGTAGGGCAAGAGACCCAGTACTTC.

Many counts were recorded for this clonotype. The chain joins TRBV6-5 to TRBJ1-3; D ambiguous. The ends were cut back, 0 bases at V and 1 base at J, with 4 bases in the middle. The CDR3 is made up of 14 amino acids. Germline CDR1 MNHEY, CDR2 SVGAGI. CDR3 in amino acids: CASSYSGSGNTIYF. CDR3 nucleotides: TGTGCCAGCAGTTACTCGGGTTCTGGAAACACCATATATTTT.

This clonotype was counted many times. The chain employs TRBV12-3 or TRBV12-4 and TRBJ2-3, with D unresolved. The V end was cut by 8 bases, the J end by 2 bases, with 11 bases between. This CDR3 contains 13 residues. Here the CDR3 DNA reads TGTGCCAGCGGGCGCGGAAACACAGATACGCAGTATTTT. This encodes CASGRGNTDTQYF.

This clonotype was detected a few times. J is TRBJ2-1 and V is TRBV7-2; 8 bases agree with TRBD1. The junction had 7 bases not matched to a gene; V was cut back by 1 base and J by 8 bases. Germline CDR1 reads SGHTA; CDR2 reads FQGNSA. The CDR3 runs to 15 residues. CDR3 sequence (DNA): TGTGCCAGCAGCTTAGGGACAGGGTTGGTGGATGAGCAGTTCTTC. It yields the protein CASSLGTGLVDEQFF. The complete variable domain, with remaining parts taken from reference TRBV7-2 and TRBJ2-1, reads GAGVSQSPSNKVTEKGKDVELRCDPISGHTALYWYRQSLGQGLEFLIYFQGNSAPDKSGLPSDRFSAERTGGSVSTLTIQRTQQEDSAVYLCASSLGTGLVDEQFFGPGTRLTVL.

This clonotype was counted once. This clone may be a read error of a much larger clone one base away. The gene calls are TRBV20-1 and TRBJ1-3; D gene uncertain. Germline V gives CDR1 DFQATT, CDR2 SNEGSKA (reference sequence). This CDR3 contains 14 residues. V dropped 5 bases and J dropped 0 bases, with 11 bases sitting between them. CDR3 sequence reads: CSAGTTTSGNTIYF. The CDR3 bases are TGCAGTGCTGGTACTACGACCTCTGGAAACACCATATATTTT.

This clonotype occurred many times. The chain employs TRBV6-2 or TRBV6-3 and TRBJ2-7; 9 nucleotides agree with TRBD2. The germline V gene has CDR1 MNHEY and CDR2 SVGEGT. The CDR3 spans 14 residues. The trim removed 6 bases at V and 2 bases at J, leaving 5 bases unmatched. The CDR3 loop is CASRPAGGPYEQYF. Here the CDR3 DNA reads TGTGCCAGCAGGCCAGCGGGGGGACCCTACGAGCAGTACTTC.

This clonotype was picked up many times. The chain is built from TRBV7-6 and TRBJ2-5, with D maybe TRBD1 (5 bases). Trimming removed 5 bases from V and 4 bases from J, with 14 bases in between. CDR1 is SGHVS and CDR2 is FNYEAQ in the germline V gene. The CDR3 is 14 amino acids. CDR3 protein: CASSTKHRRETQYF. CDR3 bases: TGTGCCAGCAGCACAAAACACAGGAGAGAGACCCAGTACTTC.

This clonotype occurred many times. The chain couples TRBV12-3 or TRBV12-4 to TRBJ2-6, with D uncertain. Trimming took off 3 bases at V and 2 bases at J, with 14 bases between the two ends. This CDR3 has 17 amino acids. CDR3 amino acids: CASSLRSRLTGANVLTF. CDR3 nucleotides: TGTGCCAGCAGTTTGCGGAGCAGGCTCACTGGGGCCAACGTCCTGACTTTC.

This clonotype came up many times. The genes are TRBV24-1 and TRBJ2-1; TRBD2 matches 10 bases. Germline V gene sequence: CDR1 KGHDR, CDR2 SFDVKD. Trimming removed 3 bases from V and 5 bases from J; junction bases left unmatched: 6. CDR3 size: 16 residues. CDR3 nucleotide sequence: TGTGCCACCAGTGATCTAGGGCTAGCGGGGGACAATGAGCAGTTCTTC. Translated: CATSDLGLAGDNEQFF.

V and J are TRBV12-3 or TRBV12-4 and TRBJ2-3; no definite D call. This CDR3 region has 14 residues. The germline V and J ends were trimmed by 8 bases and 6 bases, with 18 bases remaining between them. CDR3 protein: CASQPGRAADTQYF. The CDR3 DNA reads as TGTGCCAGCCAACCGGGCCGGGCGGCTGATACGCAGTATTTT.

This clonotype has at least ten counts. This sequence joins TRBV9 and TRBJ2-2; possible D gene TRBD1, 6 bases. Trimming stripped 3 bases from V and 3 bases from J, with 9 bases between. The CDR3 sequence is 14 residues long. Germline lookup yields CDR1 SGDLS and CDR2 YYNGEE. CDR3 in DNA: TGTGCCAGCAGCGCCGGACAGTACACCGGGGAGCTGTTTTTT. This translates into CASSAGQYTGELFF.

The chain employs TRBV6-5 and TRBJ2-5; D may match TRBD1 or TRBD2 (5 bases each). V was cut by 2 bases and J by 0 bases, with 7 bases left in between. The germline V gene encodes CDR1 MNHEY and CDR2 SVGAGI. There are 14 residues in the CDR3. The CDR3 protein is CASSYGTNQETQYF. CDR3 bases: TGTGCCAGCAGTTACGGGACCAACCAAGAGACCCAGTACTTC.

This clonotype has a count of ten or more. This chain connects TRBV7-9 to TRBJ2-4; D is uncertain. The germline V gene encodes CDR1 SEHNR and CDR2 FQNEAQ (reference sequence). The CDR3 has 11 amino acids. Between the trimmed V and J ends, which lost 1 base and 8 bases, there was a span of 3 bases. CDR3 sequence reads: CASSLGDIQYF. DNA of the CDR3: TGTGCCAGCAGCTTAGGTGACATTCAGTACTTC.

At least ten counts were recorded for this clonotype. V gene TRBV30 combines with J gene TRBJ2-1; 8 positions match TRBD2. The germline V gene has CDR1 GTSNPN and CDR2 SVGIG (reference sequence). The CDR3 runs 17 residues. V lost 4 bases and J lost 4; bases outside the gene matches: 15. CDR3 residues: CAWMVRSGGILYNEQFF. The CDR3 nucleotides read TGTGCCTGGATGGTGAGGAGCGGGGGAATCTTATACAATGAGCAGTTCTTC.